These 18 T cell receptor beta chains were sequenced from one sample in a study of T cells in Graves' hyperthyroidism and ophthalmopathy. Amplified TCR beta CDR3 regions derived from RNA transcripts. The study used the HTBI primer set for a first-round RT-PCR of the TCR CDR3. TCRdb re-analysed the multiplex PCR reads in MiXCR, keeping a single row per CDR3 protein. Here the sample spans 300,000 to 450,000 distinct CDR3 sequences, about 15% being singletons. Sequencing was carried out using blood. These receptors were obtained from a woman aged 60 to 75 with Graves' hyperthyroidism.

This clonotype was seen a handful of times. This may come from a read error, since a much larger clone is one base off. This chain joins TRBV7-9 and TRBJ1-2; 7 nucleotides align to TRBD1. After removal of 5 bases from V and 7 bases from J, the junction contained 10 bases not matched to a gene. Per germline, CDR1 SEHNR and CDR2 FQNEAQ (reference sequence). The CDR3 consists of 14 residues. CDR3 region: CASSGQQGRRGYTF. CDR3 DNA: TGTGCCAGCAGCGGCCAACAGGGGCGGCGTGGCTACACCTTC.

This clonotype was seen at least ten times. V gene TRBV11-2 combines with J gene TRBJ2-3, with a weak D call TRBD2 (5 bases). The length of the CDR3 is 15 residues. Germline assignment: CDR1 SGHAT and CDR2 FQNNGV. V was trimmed by 1 base and J by 1 base, leaving 9 bases between them. The CDR3 nucleotides are TGTGCCAGCAGCTTAGTAAACGGGGGCACAGATACGCAGTATTTT. Its translation: CASSLVNGGTDTQYF.

This clonotype came up a few times. The chain has TRBV9 and TRBJ1-2; possibly TRBD1 for D (5 bases). Germline CDR1 SGDLS, CDR2 YYNGEE. The CDR3 is 15 residues long. V lost 3 bases, J lost 5 bases, and 17 bases lay in between. The CDR3 coding sequence is TGTGCCAGCAGCGCACACGCTGAGGGGAGGTATGGCTACACCTTC. This encodes CASSAHAEGRYGYTF.

This clonotype was seen repeatedly, ten times or more. The gene calls are TRBV24-1 and TRBJ2-2, with 7 nucleotides matching TRBD1. With 1 base clipped from V and 8 bases from J, the junction kept 3 bases outside the gene matches. The CDR3 covers 14 residues. In germline, CDR1 is KGHDR, CDR2 SFDVKD. In DNA form, the CDR3 reads TGTGCCACCAGTGATTTAGGACAGGCGGGGGAGCTGTTTTTT. Translating gives CATSDLGQAGELFF.

This clonotype was seen repeatedly, ten times or more. One junction end does not reproduce the germline sequence, and a read error may be involved. The chain is built from TRBV7-7 and TRBJ2-3; the D gene is possibly TRBD1 (6 bases). The CDR3 sequence is 15 residues long. Looked up from germline, CDR1 is SSHAT and CDR2 is FNYEAQ (reference sequence). DNA for the CDR3: TGTGCTAGCAGCTTAACAGGGTTCTTCACAGATACGCAGTATTTT. Translation: CASSLTGFFTDTQYF.

This clonotype has only a few counts. The chain is built from TRBV10-3 and TRBJ1-3; D perhaps matches TRBD1 (5 bases). Per germline, CDR1 ENHRY and CDR2 SYGVKD. CDR3 size: 15 residues. The V and J ends lost 7 bases and 0 bases respectively, with 13 bases between them. This CDR3 reads CAIKAGGTSGNTIYF. CDR3 coding DNA: TGTGCCATCAAAGCCGGGGGTACCTCTGGAAACACCATATATTTT.

Many counts were recorded for this clonotype. The V and J genes are TRBV24-1 and TRBJ1-5; TRBD1 might be the D (6 bases). Germline V lookup: CDR1 KGHDR, CDR2 SFDVKD. This CDR3 has 15 residues. Between the trimmed V and J ends, which lost 4 bases and 7 bases, there was a span of 16 bases. For the CDR3, the DNA is TGTGCCACCAGTGACGCCGGGGGGGGCGGACAGCCCCAGCATTTT. This codes for CATSDAGGGGQPQHF.

This clonotype was seen more than once but under ten times. The chain employs TRBV5-1 and TRBJ1-6, with a weak D call TRBD1 (5 bases). V shed 4 bases and J shed 1 base, with 9 bases lying between them. This CDR3 is built from 15 residues. The germline V gene has CDR1 SGHRS and CDR2 YFSETQ. CDR3 region: CASSEGDSYNSPLHF. CDR3 DNA sequence: TGCGCCAGCAGCGAAGGGGATTCCTATAATTCACCCCTCCACTTT.

This clonotype was seen ten or more times. The V and J genes are TRBV28 and TRBJ1-1, with 7 bases that match TRBD1. Per germline, CDR1 MDHEN and CDR2 SYDVKM. V shed 3 bases, J shed 7 bases, and the junction held 5 bases outside the gene matches. This CDR3 contains 13 residues. CDR3 amino acids: CASSLGDRVEAFF. The CDR3 region has the DNA TGTGCCAGCAGTTTGGGAGACAGGGTTGAAGCTTTCTTT.

This clonotype showed up just a few times. The chain couples TRBV16 to TRBJ1-2, with D unresolved. Germline loops: CDR1 KGHSY, CDR2 FQNENV. V lost 4 bases to trimming and J lost 7 bases, with 16 bases between them. The CDR3 runs 14 residues. CDR3 in DNA: TGTGCCAGCAGCCCCACGGCGGACTCCGCTGGCTACACCTTC. This gives the protein CASSPTADSAGYTF.

The chain combines TRBV19 with TRBJ1-5; tentative D call: TRBD1 (5 bases). CDR3 size: 15 residues. Germline V gene lookup returns CDR1 LNHDA and CDR2 SQIVND (reference sequence). V was clipped by 6 bases and J by 2 bases, with 14 bases between them. CDR3 sequence reads: CASSVSRGGNQPQHF. In DNA form, the CDR3 reads TGTGCCAGTAGCGTCTCGAGGGGCGGCAATCAGCCCCAGCATTTT.

This clonotype was seen at least ten times. The CDR3 sequence is CASSAGLAANQETQYF. The CDR3 DNA is TGTGCCAGCAGTGCAGGACTAGCGGCCAACCAAGAGACCCAGTACTTC. V gene TRBV12-3 or TRBV12-4 combines with J gene TRBJ2-5; 10 nucleotides align to TRBD2. CDR3 size: 16 residues. The V gene end was trimmed by 5 bases and the J gene end by 0 bases; junction bases not matched to a gene: 6.

The rearrangement links TRBV30 to TRBJ2-5; D assignment may be TRBD1 or TRBD2 (5 bases each). The CDR3 spans 14 residues. CDR1 is GTSNPN and CDR2 is SVGIG in the germline V gene (reference sequence). V dropped 4 bases and J dropped 5 bases, with 17 bases sitting between them. CDR3 protein: CAWNRDVGWETQYF. The CDR3 DNA reads as TGTGCCTGGAACCGGGACGTTGGGTGGGAGACCCAGTACTTC.

The chain uses TRBV24-1 and TRBJ1-5; 10 positions agree with TRBD1. CDR1 KGHDR and CDR2 SFDVKD come from the germline V gene. The CDR3 covers 16 residues. V shed 5 bases and J 7 bases; nucleotides not matched to a gene: 10. CDR3 sequence reads: CATSGGTGALQQPQHF. In DNA, the CDR3 is TGTGCCACCAGTGGAGGGACAGGGGCCCTCCAACAGCCCCAGCATTTT.

The V call is TRBV12-5, the J call TRBJ2-1; D is possibly TRBD2 (6 bases). Between the trimmed V and J ends, which lost 1 base and 2 bases, there was a span of 9 bases. Germline CDR1 and CDR2: LGHNT and FRNRAP. The CDR3 is 15 amino acids. CDR3 nucleotide sequence: TGTGCTAGTGGTTTGGGACTAGGTCCCTACAATGAGCAGTTCTTC. Residues: CASGLGLGPYNEQFF.

This clonotype was seen at least ten times. At one of its ends the junction is not consistent with the germline gene, which may arise from a read error. The chain employs TRBV12-3 or TRBV12-4 and TRBJ2-5; D is undetermined. CDR3 length: 14 amino acids. CDR3 sequence: CASSLGSPGETQYF. CDR3 nucleotides: TGTGCCAGCAGCTTAGGTTCCCCCGGGGAGACCCAGTACTTC.

This clonotype was detected many times. The chain employs TRBV5-1 and TRBJ2-1, with D tentatively TRBD1 or TRBD2 (5 bases each). Germline V gene lookup returns CDR1 SGHRS and CDR2 YFSETQ. The CDR3 totals 15 residues. Trimming removed 2 bases from V and 6 bases from J, with 15 bases in between. The chain's CDR3 is CASSFRGRAGNEQFF. In DNA, the CDR3 is TGCGCCAGCAGCTTTCGAGGCAGGGCGGGCAATGAGCAGTTCTTC.

This clonotype was recorded a few times. The gene calls are TRBV6-5 and TRBJ2-2, with D possibly TRBD1 on 6 matching bases. Germline V CDR1 and CDR2: MNHEY, SVGAGI. The CDR3 contains 15 residues. V was shortened by 2 bases and J by 3 bases, with 10 bases between the two germline ends. The CDR3 sequence: CASSYKPGDTGELFF. DNA for the CDR3: TGTGCCAGCAGTTACAAGCCAGGGGACACCGGGGAGCTGTTTTTT.